These 17 T cell receptor beta chains were all obtained from the same sample, sequenced in a study of blood T cell repertoires in acute mononucleosis (dated by TCRdb to about 2020). Interpreted using the paper, the time point label stands for: convalescence about 6 months (5-8 months) after acute presentation (visit 7). Libraries were constructed by the immunoSEQ multiplex PCR assay. TCRdb retrieved this table from immuneACCESS and kept in-frame rearrangements only. Not all clones are present; in checked studies, unresolved V genes account for under half, and no reason is known for the remainder. For this sample there are 1,500 to 1,800 clones; roughly 25% appear just once. Jointly, the top ten make up around 35% of the sample. The sequencing used EBV YVL epitope tetramer+ CD8+ T cells sorted from PBMCs, collected during convalescence from infectious mononucleosis. In the paper's terms, the cell subset or site label means: CD8 T cells binding a tetramer with EBV BRLF1 109-117 peptide (YVL-BR). All receptors come from a woman under 30 with infectious mononucleosis caused by EBV.

This clone came up once. This chain connects TRBV2 to TRBJ1-2; D is ambiguous. This CDR3 is built from 14 residues. V was shortened by 3 bases and J by 8 bases, with 16 bases between the two germline ends. CDR1 and CDR2 (germline): SNHLY, FYNNEI. CDR3: CASSEPSSGAGYTF. The CDR3 nucleotides read TGTGCCAGCAGTGAGCCCAGCTCCGGCGCGGGCTACACCTTC. The complete variable domain, with remaining parts taken from reference TRBV2 and TRBJ1-2, reads EPEVTQTPSHQVTQMGQEVILRCVPISNHLYFYWYRQILGQKVEFLVSFYNNEISEKSEIFDDQFSVERPDGSNFTLKIRSTKLEDSAMYFCASSEPSSGAGYTFGSGTRLTVV.

As to this clone: A far bigger clonotype differs at one base, so this is likely a read error. CDR3 nucleotides: TGCGCCAGCAGTGCCCTACTTGGGTCAGCGTCGACGCAGTATTTT. The encoded protein is CASSALLGSASTQYF. V usage is TRBV5-1 and J usage is TRBJ2-3, with D uncertain. The germline V gene encodes CDR1 SGHRS and CDR2 YFSETQ. There are 15 residues in the CDR3. V lost 5 bases, J lost 9 bases, and 22 bases lay in between.

This clone came up many times. The chain recombines TRBV28 with TRBJ2-1; unclear D gene. Germline values: CDR1 MDHEN, CDR2 SYDVKM. The CDR3 is made up of 11 amino acids. Trimming took 5 bases from V and 5 from J, leaving 4 bases between them. CDR3 sequence (DNA): TGTGCCAGCAGTGCCCACAATGAGCAGTTCTTC. Its translation is CASSAHNEQFF. Combining the CDR3 with reference TRBV28 and TRBJ2-1 gives the whole variable domain DVKVTQSSRYLVKRTGEKVFLECVQDMDHENMFWYRQDPGLGLRLIYFSYDVKMKEKGDIPEGYSVSREKKERFSLILESASTNQTSMYLCASSAHNEQFFGPGTRLTVL.

The chain employs TRBV7-2 and TRBJ2-7, with 8 bases lining up with TRBD1. The J segment lost 5 bases and the V segment lost 6 bases, leaving 12 bases of the junction unmatched. CDR1 and CDR2 from the germline V gene are SGHTA and FQGNSA. There are 15 residues in the CDR3. The CDR3 is CASSSHSDRVDEQYF. The DNA for the CDR3 is TGTGCCAGCAGTTCCCACTCGGACAGGGTTGACGAGCAGTACTTC.

On this clone: The likely explanation is a read error, given a far larger clone one base away. This CDR3 is also generated by other DNA sequences in the sample. The chain has TRBV28 and TRBJ2-7, with 8 bases matching TRBD2. J gave up 6 bases and V 6 bases, and 7 bases lay outside the gene matches. The CDR3 sequence is 13 residues long. CDR1 is MDHEN, CDR2 SYDVKM, per germline. The CDR3 nucleotides are TGTGCCAGCAGCGCGGGGGGCTACTGCGAGCAGTACTTC. Protein sequence: CASSAGGYCEQYF. The complete variable domain, with remaining parts taken from reference TRBV28 and TRBJ2-7, reads DVKVTQSSRYLVKRTGEKVFLECVQDMDHENMFWYRQDPGLGLRLIYFSYDVKMKEKGDIPEGYSVSREKKERFSLILESASTNQTSMYLCASSAGGYCEQYFGPGTRLTVT.

This clone is large in the sample. The chain couples TRBV30 to TRBJ2-3; TRBD2 aligns across 10 bases. The CDR3 has 14 amino acids. Germline CDR1 is GTSNPN and CDR2 is SVGIG (reference sequence). Trimming at V came to 5 bases and at J to 5 bases, leaving 7 bases not matched to a gene. The CDR3 DNA is TGTGCCTGGTCAGCGGGAGGGCCGAAAGATACGCAGTATTTT. Translating it yields CAWSAGGPKDTQYF.

This clone was observed a few times. The J gene is TRBJ2-1, the V gene TRBV2; TRBD2 aligns across 11 bases. The CDR3 length is 15 residues. J lost 4 bases, V lost 6 bases, and 5 bases had no gene match. Germline loops: CDR1 SNHLY, CDR2 FYNNEI. The CDR3 loop reads CASRQLAGEYNEQFF. The CDR3 DNA reads TGTGCCAGCAGACAACTAGCGGGAGAGTACAATGAGCAGTTCTTC. Based on the CDR3 plus reference TRBV2 and TRBJ2-1, the full variable domain is EPEVTQTPSHQVTQMGQEVILRCVPISNHLYFYWYRQILGQKVEFLVSFYNNEISEKSEIFDDQFSVERPDGSNFTLKIRSTKLEDSAMYFCASRQLAGEYNEQFFGPGTRLTVL.

This chain connects TRBV5-3 to TRBJ1-2; D uncertain. TRBV5-3 is an ORF; its function is uncertain. Trimming shortened V by 8 bases and J by 8 bases, and 22 bases separated the two germline ends. The CDR3 is 14 amino acids. The DNA for the CDR3 is TGTGCCAGCAGCCCCGGCTCGAGCCTTAGGGGCTACACCTTC. Protein: CASSPGSSLRGYTF.

The chain links TRBV2 to TRBJ1-2, with D hard to call. CDR1 is SNHLY, CDR2 FYNNEI, per germline. The CDR3 contains 13 residues. The V end lost 3 bases, the J end lost 8 bases, and 13 bases lay between the germline ends. CDR3 coding DNA: TGTGCCAGCAGTGAGTACGGCTCCGGCGGCTACACCTTC. Protein: CASSEYGSGGYTF. Supplemented by reference TRBV2 and TRBJ1-2, the full variable domain reads EPEVTQTPSHQVTQMGQEVILRCVPISNHLYFYWYRQILGQKVEFLVSFYNNEISEKSEIFDDQFSVERPDGSNFTLKIRSTKLEDSAMYFCASSEYGSGGYTFGSGTRLTVV.

A few counts support this clone. The chain links TRBV27 to TRBJ2-3, with 7 bases that match TRBD2. This CDR3 spans 14 amino acids. Trimming took 9 bases from V and 6 from J; bases not matched to a gene: 12. Germline-derived CDR1 and CDR2 are MNHEY and SMNVEV (reference sequence). CDR3 sequence: CASRTAGNSDTQYF. The DNA for the CDR3 is TGTGCCAGTAGAACAGCGGGAAACTCTGATACGCAGTATTTT.

Turning to this clone: This likely came from a read error, as a far larger clone is one base away. In the same sample, other DNA sequences code for this CDR3. V and J are TRBV10-2 and TRBJ1-5, with D possibly TRBD1 on 6 matching bases. This CDR3 has 15 amino acids. Germline values: CDR1 WSHSY, CDR2 SAAADI. Between the trimmed V and J ends, which lost 6 bases and 7 bases, there was a span of 19 bases. The CDR3 here is CASRALSGGGQPQHF. CDR3 coding DNA: TGCGCCAGCAGAGCCCTGTCGGGGGGCGGCCAGCCCCAGCATTTT.

This clone was picked up a small number of times. The chain is built from TRBV2 and TRBJ1-1, with a tentative D call TRBD1 (6 bases). The CDR3 runs 13 residues. V was cut by 6 bases and J by 4 bases, with 12 bases left in between. The V gene's germline CDR1 is SNHLY and CDR2 FYNNEI. In DNA, the CDR3 is TGTGCCAGCAGGCAACAGGGATCCACTGAAGCTTTCTTT. This gives the protein CASRQQGSTEAFF. Together with reference TRBV2 and TRBJ1-1, the CDR3 gives the full variable domain: EPEVTQTPSHQVTQMGQEVILRCVPISNHLYFYWYRQILGQKVEFLVSFYNNEISEKSEIFDDQFSVERPDGSNFTLKIRSTKLEDSAMYFCASRQQGSTEAFFGQGTRLTVV.

The rearrangement links TRBV7-9 to TRBJ2-1; D unresolved. The CDR3 runs 11 residues. CDR1 is SEHNR and CDR2 is FQNEAQ in the germline V gene (reference sequence). Trimming pared 5 bases from V and 3 bases from J, leaving 2 bases between. Here the CDR3 reads CASSDYNEQFF. Here the CDR3 DNA reads TGTGCCAGCAGCGACTACAATGAGCAGTTCTTC.

The CDR3 region is CASSLGTLLGTEAFF. The CDR3 nucleotides are TGTGCCAGCAGCTTAGGTACTCTTCTCGGCACTGAAGCTTTCTTT. The chain uses TRBV11-1 and TRBJ1-1; D uncertain. The CDR3 extends over 15 amino acids. The V end lost 1 base, the J end lost 4 bases, and 13 bases lay between the germline ends. Germline CDR1 and CDR2: SGHAT and FQDESV (reference sequence).

By share, this clone ranks as medium-sized. The J gene is TRBJ1-2, the V gene TRBV6-1, with 11 bases fitting TRBD1. Germline CDR1 is MNHNS and CDR2 is SASEGT. The length of the CDR3 is 12 residues. J lost 8 bases, V lost 5 bases, and 1 base had no gene match. The CDR3 here is CASSWTGGGYTF. The CDR3 DNA reads TGTGCCAGCAGTTGGACAGGGGGCGGCTACACCTTC.

As concerns this clone: A single base separates this from a much larger clone, so it may be a read error. Additional DNA sequences in this sample encode the identical CDR3. The rearrangement links TRBV7-2 to TRBJ1-1, with TRBD1 matching over 10 bases. This CDR3 contains 16 residues. The germline V gene has CDR1 SGHTA and CDR2 FQGNSA. Here the CDR3 reads CASSQDDRGLSTEAFF. The DNA of the CDR3 is TGCGCCAGCAGCCAAGACGACAGGGGGCTGAGCACTGAAGCTTTCTTT. The whole variable domain, filled in from reference TRBV7-2 and TRBJ1-1, reads GAGVSQSPSNKVTEKGKDVELRCDPISGHTALYWYRQSLGQGLEFLIYFQGNSAPDKSGLPSDRFSAERTGGSVSTLTIQRTQQEDSAVYLCASSQDDRGLSTEAFFGQGTRLTVV.

This clone was detected many times. The genes are TRBV7-6 and TRBJ2-1, with unresolved D. There are 11 residues in the CDR3. Germline V gene lookup returns CDR1 SGHVS and CDR2 FNYEAQ. V was pared by 6 bases and J by 3 bases, with 3 bases between. The CDR3 region is CASSIYNEQFF. DNA for the CDR3: TGTGCCAGCAGTATCTACAATGAGCAGTTCTTC.